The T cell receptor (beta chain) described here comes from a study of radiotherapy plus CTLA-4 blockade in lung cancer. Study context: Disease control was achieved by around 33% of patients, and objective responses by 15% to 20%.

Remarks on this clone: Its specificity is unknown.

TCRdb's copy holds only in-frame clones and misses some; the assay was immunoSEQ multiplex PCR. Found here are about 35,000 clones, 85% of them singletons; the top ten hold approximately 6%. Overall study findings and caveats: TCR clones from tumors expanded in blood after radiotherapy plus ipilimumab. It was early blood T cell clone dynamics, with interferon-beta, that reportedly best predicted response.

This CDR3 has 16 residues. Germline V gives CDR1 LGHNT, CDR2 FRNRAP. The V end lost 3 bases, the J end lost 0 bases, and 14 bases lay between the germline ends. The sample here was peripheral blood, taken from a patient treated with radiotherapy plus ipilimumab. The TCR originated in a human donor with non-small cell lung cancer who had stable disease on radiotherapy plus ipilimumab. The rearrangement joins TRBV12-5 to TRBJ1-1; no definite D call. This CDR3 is CASGFGSTSMNTEAFF. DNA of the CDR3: TGTGCTAGTGGTTTCGGATCGACAAGCATGAACACTGAAGCTTTCTTT.